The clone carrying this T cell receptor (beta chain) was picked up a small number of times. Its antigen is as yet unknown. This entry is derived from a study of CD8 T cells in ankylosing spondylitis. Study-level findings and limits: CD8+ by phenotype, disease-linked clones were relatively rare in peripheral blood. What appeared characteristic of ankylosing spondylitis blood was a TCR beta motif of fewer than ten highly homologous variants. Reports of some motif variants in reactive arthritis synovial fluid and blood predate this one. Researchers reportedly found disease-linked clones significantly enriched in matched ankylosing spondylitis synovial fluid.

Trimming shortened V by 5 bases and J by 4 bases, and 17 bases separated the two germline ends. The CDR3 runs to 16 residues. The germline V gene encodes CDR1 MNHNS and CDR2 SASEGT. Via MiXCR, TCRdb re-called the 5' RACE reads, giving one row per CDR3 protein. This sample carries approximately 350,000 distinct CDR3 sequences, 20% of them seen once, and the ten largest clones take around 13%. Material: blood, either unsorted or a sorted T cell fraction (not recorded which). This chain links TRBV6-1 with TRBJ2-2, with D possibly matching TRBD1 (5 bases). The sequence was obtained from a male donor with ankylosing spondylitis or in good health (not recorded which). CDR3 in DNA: TGTGCCAGCAGTCCCCTCCCCGGACACCTCACCGGGGAGCTGTTTTTT. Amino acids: CASSPLPGHLTGELFF.